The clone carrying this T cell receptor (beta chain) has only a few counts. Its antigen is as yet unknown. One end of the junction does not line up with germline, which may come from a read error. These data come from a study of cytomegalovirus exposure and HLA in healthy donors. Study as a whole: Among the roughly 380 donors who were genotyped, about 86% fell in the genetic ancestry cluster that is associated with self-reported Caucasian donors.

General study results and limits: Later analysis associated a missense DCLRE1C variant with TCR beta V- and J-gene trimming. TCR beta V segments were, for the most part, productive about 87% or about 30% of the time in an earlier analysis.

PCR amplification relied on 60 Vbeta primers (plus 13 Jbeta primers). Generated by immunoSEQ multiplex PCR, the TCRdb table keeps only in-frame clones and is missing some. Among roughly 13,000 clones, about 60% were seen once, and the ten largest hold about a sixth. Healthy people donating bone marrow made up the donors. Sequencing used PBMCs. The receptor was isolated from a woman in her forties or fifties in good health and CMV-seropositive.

The CDR3 region has the DNA TGCGCCACAGGAGGGCCTAATGAAAAACTGTTTTTT. Translated, it gives CATGGPNEKLFF. The V and J genes are TRBV28 and TRBJ1-4; a weak D match, TRBD1 (5 bases). The germline V gene has CDR1 MDHEN and CDR2 SYDVKM. The CDR3 runs 12 residues. Based on the CDR3 plus reference TRBV28 and TRBJ1-4, the full variable domain is DVKVTQSSRYLVKRTGEKVFLECVQDMDHENMFWYRQDPGLGLRLIYFSYDVKMKEKGDIPEGYSVSREKKERFSLILESASTNQTSMYLCATGGPNEKLFFGSGTQLSVL.